The following is a TCR beta chain sequence with its context. With 60 Vbeta and 13 Jbeta primers, the PCR was carried out. Clones were read by immunoSEQ multiplex PCR, and TCRdb kept only the in-frame ones, dropping some. This table holds 100,000 to 150,000 clones, roughly four fifths found once. V lost 0 bases to trimming and J lost 12 bases, with 15 bases between them. The CDR3 length is 14 residues. The germline V gene encodes CDR1 WNHNN and CDR2 SYGVQD (reference sequence). This specimen belongs to a study of cytomegalovirus exposure and HLA in healthy donors. The clonotype comes from a woman between 50 and 59 years old in good health and CMV-seropositive. The rearrangement links TRBV10-1 to TRBJ2-1; D might be TRBD2 (5 bases). The sequencing input was PBMCs. Here the CDR3 DNA reads TGCGCCAGCAGTGAGTCTAGCTTCCCCCGGGGGCAGTTCTTC. It encodes CASSESSFPRGQFF.